This section outlines one T cell receptor (beta chain) sequence together with its context. Its antigen remains unknown. Indicated time point: week 5, during vaccination. The investigators gave 300 ug of mutant IDH1 20-mer peptide in each vaccine dose, together with topical imiquimod. Donor tumors were new WHO grade 3 or 4 IDH1-mutant, ATRX-lost astrocytomas. This entry is derived from a study of a mutant IDH1 vaccine in newly diagnosed glioma. Study background: The study started vaccination 4-6 weeks after radiotherapy alone, or with temozolomide cycles. Previous care, which was radiotherapy, temozolomide, or both, most often involved both. Points from the study as a whole: Among all patients, vaccine-induced immune responses occurred in roughly 93%.

Libraries were prepared by immunoSEQ multiplex PCR; TCRdb keeps only in-frame clonotypes and omits some of them. The table has about 25,000 clones, about 77% seen once. The CDR3 is 11 residues long. From germline, CDR1 is LNHDA and CDR2 SQIVND (reference sequence). Losses at the gene ends were 8 bases for V and 6 bases for J; bases not matched to a gene: 2. Sequencing used PBMCs, obtained from a glioma patient whose treatment included an IDH1 peptide vaccine. The sequence was collected from a man aged 35 to 55 with glioma. The chain joins TRBV19 to TRBJ1-2; 8 bases match TRBD1. The CDR3 DNA reads TGTGCCAGTTCACAGGGGGATGGCTACACCTTC. This encodes CASSQGDGYTF.